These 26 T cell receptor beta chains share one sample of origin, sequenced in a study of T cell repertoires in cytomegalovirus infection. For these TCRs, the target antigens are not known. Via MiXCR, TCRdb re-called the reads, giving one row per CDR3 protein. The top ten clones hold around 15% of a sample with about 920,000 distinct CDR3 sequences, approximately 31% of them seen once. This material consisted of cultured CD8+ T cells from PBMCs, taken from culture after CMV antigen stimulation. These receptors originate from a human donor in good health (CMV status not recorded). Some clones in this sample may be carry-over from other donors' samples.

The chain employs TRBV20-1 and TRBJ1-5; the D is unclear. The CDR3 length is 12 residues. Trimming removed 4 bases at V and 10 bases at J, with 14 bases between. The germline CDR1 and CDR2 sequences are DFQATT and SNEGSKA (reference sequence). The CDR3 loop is CSAIDDGLPQHF. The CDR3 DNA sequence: TGCAGTGCTATTGATGATGGGTTACCCCAGCATTTT.

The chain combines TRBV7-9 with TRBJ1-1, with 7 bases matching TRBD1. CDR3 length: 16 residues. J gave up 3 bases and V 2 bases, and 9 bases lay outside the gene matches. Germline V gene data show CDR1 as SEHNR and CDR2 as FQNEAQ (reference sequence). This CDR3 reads CASSLRAGGIDTEAFF. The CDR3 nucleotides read TGTGCCAGCAGCTTACGGGCAGGGGGGATCGACACTGAAGCTTTCTTT.

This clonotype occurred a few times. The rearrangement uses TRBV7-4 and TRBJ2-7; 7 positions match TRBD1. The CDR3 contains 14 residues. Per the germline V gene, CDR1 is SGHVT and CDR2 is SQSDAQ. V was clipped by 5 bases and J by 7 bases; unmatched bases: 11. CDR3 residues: CASSTGQSLWEQYF. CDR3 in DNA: TGTGCCAGCAGCACGGGACAGAGTCTATGGGAGCAGTACTTC. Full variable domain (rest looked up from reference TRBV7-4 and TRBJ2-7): GAGVSQSPRYKVAKRGRDVALRCDSISGHVTLYWYRQTLGQGSEVLTYSQSDAQRDKSGRPSGRFSAERPERSVSTLKIQRTEQGDSAVYLCASSTGQSLWEQYFGPGTRLTVT.

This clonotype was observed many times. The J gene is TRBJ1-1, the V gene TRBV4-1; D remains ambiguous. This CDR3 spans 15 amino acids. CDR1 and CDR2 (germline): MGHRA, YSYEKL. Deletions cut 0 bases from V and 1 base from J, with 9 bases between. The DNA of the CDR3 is TGCGCCAGCAGCCAAGAGGTAATGGGGAACACTGAAGCTTTCTTT. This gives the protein CASSQEVMGNTEAFF.

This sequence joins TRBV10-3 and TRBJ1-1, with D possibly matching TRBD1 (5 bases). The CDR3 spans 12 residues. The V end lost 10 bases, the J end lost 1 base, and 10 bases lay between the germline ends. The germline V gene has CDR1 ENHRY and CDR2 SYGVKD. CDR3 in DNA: TGTGCCACCGGGACCGCGAACACTGAAGCTTTCTTT. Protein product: CATGTANTEAFF.

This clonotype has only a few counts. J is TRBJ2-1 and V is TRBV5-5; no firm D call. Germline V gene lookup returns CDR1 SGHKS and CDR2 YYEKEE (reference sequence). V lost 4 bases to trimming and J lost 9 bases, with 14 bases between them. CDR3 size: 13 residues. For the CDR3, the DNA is TGTGCCAGCAGCCCGGGCAGGCGGCCTGAGCAGTTCTTC. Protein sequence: CASSPGRRPEQFF.

The CDR3 sequence: CASRGLAGIEQFF. CDR3 sequence (DNA): TGTGCCAGCAGAGGACTAGCGGGGATTGAGCAGTTCTTC. This chain connects TRBV12-3 or TRBV12-4 to TRBJ2-1; 12 nucleotides match TRBD2. CDR3 length: 13 amino acids. V dropped 6 bases and J dropped 9; count of bases not matched to a gene: 3.

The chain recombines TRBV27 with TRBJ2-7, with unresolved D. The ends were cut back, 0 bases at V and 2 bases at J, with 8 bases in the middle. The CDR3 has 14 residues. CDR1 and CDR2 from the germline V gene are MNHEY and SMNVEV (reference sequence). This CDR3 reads CASSLSSTTYEQYF. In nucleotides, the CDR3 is TGTGCCAGCAGTTTATCGTCAACCACCTACGAGCAGTACTTC.

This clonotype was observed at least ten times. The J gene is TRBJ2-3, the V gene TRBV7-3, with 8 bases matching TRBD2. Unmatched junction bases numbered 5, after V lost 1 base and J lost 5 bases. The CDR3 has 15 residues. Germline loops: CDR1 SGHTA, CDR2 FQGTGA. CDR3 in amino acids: CASSLRGTRLDTQYF. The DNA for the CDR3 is TGTGCCAGCAGCTTAAGGGGGACTAGATTAGATACGCAGTATTTT. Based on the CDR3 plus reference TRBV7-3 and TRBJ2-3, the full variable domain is GAGVSQTPSNKVTEKGKYVELRCDPISGHTALYWYRQSLGQGPEFLIYFQGTGAADDSGLPNDRFFAVRPEGSVSTLKIQRTERGDSAVYLCASSLRGTRLDTQYFGPGTRLTVL.

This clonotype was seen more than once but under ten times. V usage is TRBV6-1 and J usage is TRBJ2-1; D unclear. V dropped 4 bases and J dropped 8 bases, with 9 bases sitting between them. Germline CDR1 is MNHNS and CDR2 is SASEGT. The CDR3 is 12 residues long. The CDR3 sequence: CASSVLEDEQFF. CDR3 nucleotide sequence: TGTGCCAGCAGTGTGCTAGAGGATGAGCAGTTCTTC.

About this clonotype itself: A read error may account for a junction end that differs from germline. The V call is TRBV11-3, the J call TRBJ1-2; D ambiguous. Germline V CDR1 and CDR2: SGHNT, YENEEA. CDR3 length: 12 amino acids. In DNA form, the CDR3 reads TGTGTCAGCAGCCCTCGAATCAATGGCTACACCTTC. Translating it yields CVSSPRINGYTF. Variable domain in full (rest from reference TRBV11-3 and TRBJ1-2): EAGVVQSPRYKIIEKKQPVAFWCNPISGHNTLYWYLQNLGQGPELLIRYENEEAVDDSQLPKDRFSAERLKGVDSTLKIQPAELGDSAVYLCVSSPRINGYTFGSGTRLTVV.

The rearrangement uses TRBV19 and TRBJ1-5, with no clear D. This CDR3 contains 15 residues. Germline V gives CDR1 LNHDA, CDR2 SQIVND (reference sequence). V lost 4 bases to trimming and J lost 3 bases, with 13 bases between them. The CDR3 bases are TGTGCCAGTAGTACAAGGTCAGAGCTCAATCAGCCCCAGCATTTT. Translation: CASSTRSELNQPQHF.

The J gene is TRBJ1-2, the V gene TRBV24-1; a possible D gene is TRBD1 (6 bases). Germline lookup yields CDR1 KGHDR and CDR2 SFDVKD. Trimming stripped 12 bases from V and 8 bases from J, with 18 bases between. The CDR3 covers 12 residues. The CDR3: CAANTGNGGYTF. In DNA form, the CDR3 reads TGTGCCGCCAACACAGGGAACGGGGGCTACACCTTC.

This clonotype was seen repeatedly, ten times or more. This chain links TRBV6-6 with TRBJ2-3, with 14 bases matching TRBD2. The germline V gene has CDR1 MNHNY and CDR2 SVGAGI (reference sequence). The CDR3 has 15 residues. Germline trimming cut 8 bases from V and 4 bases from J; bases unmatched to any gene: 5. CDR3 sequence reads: CASGLTSGGADTQYF. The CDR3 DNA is TGTGCCAGCGGCCTGACTAGCGGGGGGGCAGATACGCAGTATTTT.

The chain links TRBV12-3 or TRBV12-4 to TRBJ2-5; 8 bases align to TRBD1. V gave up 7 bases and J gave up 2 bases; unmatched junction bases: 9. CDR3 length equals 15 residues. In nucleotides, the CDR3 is TGTGCCAGCACTTCACCAGGACAGGGACAAGAGACCCAGTACTTC. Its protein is CASTSPGQGQETQYF.

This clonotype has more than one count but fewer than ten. CDR3 residues: CASSARGRADEKLFF. For the CDR3, the DNA is TGTGCCAGCAGCGCCCGGGGCAGGGCGGATGAAAAACTGTTTTTT. The chain has TRBV7-2 and TRBJ1-4, with D perhaps TRBD1 (5 bases). CDR3 length equals 15 residues. V was clipped by 5 bases and J by 6 bases, with 16 bases between them. Germline assignment: CDR1 SGHTA and CDR2 FQGNSA.

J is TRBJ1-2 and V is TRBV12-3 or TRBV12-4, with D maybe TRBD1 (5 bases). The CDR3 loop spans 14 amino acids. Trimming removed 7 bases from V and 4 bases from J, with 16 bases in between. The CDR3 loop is CASILGGGVYGYTF. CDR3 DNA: TGTGCCAGCATCCTGGGGGGGGGAGTCTATGGCTACACCTTC.

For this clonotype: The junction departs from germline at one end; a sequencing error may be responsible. The CDR3, as DNA: TGTGCCAACAGTTTATCGGGTCGGGGCAATCAGTCCCAGCATTTT. This sequence encodes CANSLSGRGNQSQHF. The chain couples TRBV28 to TRBJ1-5, with TRBD1 as a possible D gene (5 bases). The CDR3 extends over 15 amino acids. Germline V gene sequence: CDR1 MDHEN, CDR2 SYDVKM. The full variable domain, in which reference TRBV28 and TRBJ1-5 provide the parts outside the CDR3, is DVKVTQSSRYLVKRTGEKVFLECVQDMDHENMFWYRQDPGLGLRLIYFSYDVKMKEKGDIPEGYSVSREKKERFSLILESASTNQTSMYLCANSLSGRGNQSQHFGDGTRLSIL.

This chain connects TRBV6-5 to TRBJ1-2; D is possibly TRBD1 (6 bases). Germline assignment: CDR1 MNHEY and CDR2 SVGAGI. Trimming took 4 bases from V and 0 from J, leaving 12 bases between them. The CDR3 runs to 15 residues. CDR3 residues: CASSSVDSTNYGYTF. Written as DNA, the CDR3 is TGTGCCAGCAGTTCCGTGGACAGCACTAACTATGGCTACACCTTC.

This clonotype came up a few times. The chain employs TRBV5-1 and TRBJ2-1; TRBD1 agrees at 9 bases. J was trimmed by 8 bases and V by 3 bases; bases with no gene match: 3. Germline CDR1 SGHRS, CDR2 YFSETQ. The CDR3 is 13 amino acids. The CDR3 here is CASSSQGADEQFF. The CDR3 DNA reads TGCGCCAGCAGCTCACAGGGGGCAGATGAGCAGTTCTTC. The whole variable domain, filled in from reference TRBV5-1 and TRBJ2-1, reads KAGVTQTPRYLIKTRGQQVTLSCSPISGHRSVSWYQQTPGQGLQFLFEYFSETQRNKGNFPGRFSGRQFSNSRSEMNVSTLELGDSALYLCASSSQGADEQFFGPGTRLTVL.

The CDR3 nucleotides are TGTGCCAGCAGTGGTTCTCTTAGAACTGAAGCTTTCTTT. Protein sequence: CASSGSLRTEAFF. The chain carries TRBV6-6 and TRBJ1-1; D not certain. The CDR3 length is 13 residues. The germline gives CDR1 MNHNY, CDR2 SVGAGI (reference sequence). V was shortened by 5 bases and J by 5 bases, with 12 bases between the two germline ends.

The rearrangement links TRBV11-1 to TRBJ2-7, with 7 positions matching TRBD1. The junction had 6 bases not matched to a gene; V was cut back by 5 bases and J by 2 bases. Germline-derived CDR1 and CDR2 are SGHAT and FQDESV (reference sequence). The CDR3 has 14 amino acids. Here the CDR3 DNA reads TGTGCCAGCAGCGCCAGGGGGTTCACCTACGAGCAGTACTTC. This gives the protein CASSARGFTYEQYF.

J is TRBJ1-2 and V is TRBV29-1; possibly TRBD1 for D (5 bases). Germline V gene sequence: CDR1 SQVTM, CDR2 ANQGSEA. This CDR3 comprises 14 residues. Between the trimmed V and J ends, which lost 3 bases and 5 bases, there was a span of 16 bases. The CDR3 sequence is CSVDRLGTQYGYTF. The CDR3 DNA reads TGCAGCGTTGATCGTTTGGGGACCCAATATGGCTACACCTTC.

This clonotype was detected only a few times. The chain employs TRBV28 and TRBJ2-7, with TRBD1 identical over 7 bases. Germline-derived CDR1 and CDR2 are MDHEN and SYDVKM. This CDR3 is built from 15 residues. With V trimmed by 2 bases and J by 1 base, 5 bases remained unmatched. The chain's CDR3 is CASSLPGQPSYEQYV. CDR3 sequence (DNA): TGTGCCAGCAGTTTACCGGGACAGCCTTCCTACGAGCAGTACGTC.

The CDR3 DNA reads as TGTGCCAGCAGCTTTTACAGGGTCGGAACTGAAGCTTTCTTT. Residues: CASSFYRVGTEAFF. The chain joins TRBV11-2 to TRBJ1-1; TRBD1 might be the D (6 bases). CDR3 length equals 14 residues. V dropped 3 bases and J dropped 5 bases, with 13 bases sitting between them. The germline V gene has CDR1 SGHAT and CDR2 FQNNGV.

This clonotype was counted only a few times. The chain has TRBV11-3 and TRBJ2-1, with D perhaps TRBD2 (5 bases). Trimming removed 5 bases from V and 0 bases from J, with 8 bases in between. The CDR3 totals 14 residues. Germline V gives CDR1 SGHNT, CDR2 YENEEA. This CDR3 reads CASSGSGSYNEQFF. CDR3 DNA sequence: TGTGCCAGCAGCGGGAGTGGCTCCTACAATGAGCAGTTCTTC. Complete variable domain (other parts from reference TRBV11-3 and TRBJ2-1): EAGVVQSPRYKIIEKKQPVAFWCNPISGHNTLYWYLQNLGQGPELLIRYENEEAVDDSQLPKDRFSAERLKGVDSTLKIQPAELGDSAVYLCASSGSGSYNEQFFGPGTRLTVL.